A selection of T cell receptor beta chains follows, all from one sample in a study of T cell repertoires in aging, cancer and after chemotherapy. TCRdb re-derived calls from the multiplex PCR reads in MiXCR, one entry per CDR3 protein. The sample lists 9,500 or so distinct CDR3 sequences; approximately 33% were seen once. The material sequenced was blood. The receptors were sampled from a human donor in good health. Both conserved end residues are part of each CDR3. D genes are given only for firm matches. Clone size, where shown, is once, few, many, or a class for clones that have expanded.

D gene	V gene	J gene	clone size	CDR3 protein	CDR3 DNA
TRBD2	TRBV19	TRBJ2-1	few	CASREPSGSSINEQFF	TGTGCCAGTAGGGAACCTAGCGGGAGTAGTATAAATGAGCAGTTCTTC
.	TRBV15	TRBJ2-6	medium-sized	CATSRQITGANVLTF	TGTGCCACCAGCAGGCAAATTACCGGGGCCAACGTCCTGACTTTC
.	TRBV18	TRBJ1-1	.	CASSPSLGGHTEAFF	TGTGCCAGCTCACCCTCTTTGGGGGGCCACACTGAAGCTTTCTTT
.	TRBV19	TRBJ1-5	.	CASSMGLSQPQHF	TGTGCCAGTAGTATGGGACTCTCCCAGCCCCAGCATTTT
.	TRBV5-1	TRBJ2-1	few	CASSLVGENNNEQFF	TGCGCCAGCAGCTTGGTCGGGGAGAACAACAATGAGCAGTTCTTC
.	TRBV11-3	TRBJ2-7	.	CASSLQGYSYEQYF	TGTGCCAGCAGCTTACAAGGGTACTCCTACGAGCAGTACTTC
.	TRBV6-5	TRBJ1-2	.	CASSMGPWGYTF	TGTGCCAGCAGTATGGGACCGTGGGGCTACACCTTC
.	TRBV13	TRBJ1-6	once	CASSFKGNSPLHF	TGTGCCAGCAGCTTCAAAGGGAATTCACCCCTCCACTTT
.	TRBV11-3	TRBJ1-1	.	CASSLVWEGLRTEAFF	TGTGCCAGCAGCTTAGTTTGGGAGGGGTTGAGGACTGAAGCTTTCTTT
.	TRBV6-2/TRBV6-3	TRBJ2-7	.	CASSVQGSGYEQYF	TGTGCCAGCAGCGTACAGGGTTCGGGCTACGAGCAGTACTTC
TRBD1	TRBV12-3/TRBV12-4	TRBJ1-1	.	CASSLTGTGTEAFF	TGTGCCAGCAGTCTAACCGGGACAGGCACTGAAGCTTTCTTT
.	TRBV6-6	TRBJ1-1	.	CASDWALNTEAFF	TGTGCCAGCGACTGGGCCCTGAACACTGAAGCTTTCTTT
.	TRBV30	TRBJ1-2	.	CASRLQGDPYGYTF	TGTGCCTCGAGGCTACAGGGTGATCCCTATGGCTACACCTTC
TRBD1	TRBV19	TRBJ2-5	.	CASRPGQGRETQYF	TGTGCCAGTAGGCCGGGACAGGGACGGGAGACCCAGTACTTC
TRBD2	TRBV11-3	TRBJ2-2	few	CASSLREGGTGELFF	TGTGCCAGCAGCTTAAGGGAGGGCGGAACCGGGGAGCTGTTTTTT
.	TRBV11-3	TRBJ1-5	.	CASSSAGFQPQHF	TGTGCCAGCAGCTCGGCCGGGTTTCAGCCCCAGCATTTT
TRBD2	TRBV19	TRBJ2-7	few	CASSIVSGMYEQYF	TGTGCCAGTAGTATAGTTAGCGGGATGTACGAGCAGTACTTC
.	TRBV19	TRBJ1-1	.	CASSTGRDTEAFF	TGTGCCAGTAGTACAGGGAGGGACACTGAAGCTTTCTTT
.	TRBV6-5	TRBJ2-7	medium-sized	CASSYSGTTDEQYF	TGTGCCAGCAGTTACTCAGGGACCACTGACGAGCAGTACTTC
.	TRBV6-2/TRBV6-3	TRBJ2-7	.	CASRTSTYEQYF	TGTGCCAGCAGGACATCAACCTACGAGCAGTACTTC
.	TRBV11-3	TRBJ2-4	.	CASSLYTGRNIQYF	TGTGCCAGCAGCTTATACACAGGGAGGAACATTCAGTACTTC
.	TRBV5-4	TRBJ2-2	medium-sized	CASSLAGRDTGELFF	TGTGCCAGCAGCTTGGCAGGTCGGGACACCGGGGAGCTGTTTTTT
.	TRBV29-1	TRBJ2-7	medium-sized	CSVEGLGYEQYF	TGCAGCGTTGAGGGACTTGGCTACGAGCAGTACTTC
.	TRBV6-2/TRBV6-3	TRBJ1-1	.	CASSYSFTGEAFF	TGTGCCAGCAGTTACTCGTTCACAGGTGAAGCTTTCTTT
TRBD1	TRBV18	TRBJ2-7	.	CASSPQGAYEQYF	TGTGCCAGCTCACCGCAGGGGGCGTACGAGCAGTACTTC
.	TRBV6-1	TRBJ1-1	.	CATLTPWGAGTEAFF	TGTGCCACACTTACACCATGGGGGGCTGGCACTGAAGCTTTCTTT
.	TRBV6-6	TRBJ2-1	.	CASSLVNYEQFF	TGTGCCAGCAGTTTAGTTAACTATGAGCAGTTCTTC
.	TRBV19	TRBJ2-7	.	CASSYGIISGEQYF	TGTGCCAGTAGTTACGGGATCATATCTGGCGAGCAGTACTTC
.	TRBV24-1	TRBJ2-1	.	CATSDSPEGGSYNEQFF	TGTGCCACCAGTGATTCCCCAGAAGGGGGCTCCTACAATGAGCAGTTCTTC
TRBD1	TRBV6-5	TRBJ2-5	.	CASRGTGKETQYF	TGTGCCAGCAGGGGGACAGGGAAAGAGACCCAGTACTTC
TRBD1	TRBV6-4	TRBJ1-2	.	CASSDIQRQGATEKQPQGYGYTF	TGTGCCAGCAGTGACATTCAGAGACAGGGGGCTACCGAAAAACAACCCCAGGGCTATGGCTACACCTTC
TRBD1	TRBV19	TRBJ1-1	.	CASSDRGRVNTEAFF	TGTGCCAGTAGCGACAGGGGGCGAGTGAACACTGAAGCTTTCTTT
.	TRBV30	TRBJ1-5	once	CAWSVGEGDQPQHF	TGTGCCTGGAGTGTTGGAGAGGGGGATCAGCCCCAGCATTTT
.	TRBV6-2/TRBV6-3	TRBJ1-6	few	CASSYGYNSPLHF	TGTGCCAGCAGTTACGGTTACAATTCACCCCTCCACTTT
TRBD1	TRBV11-3	TRBJ2-7	.	CASRNIRTGTPYEQYF	TGTGCCAGCAGGAATATCCGGACAGGGACCCCCTACGAGCAGTACTTC
TRBD1	TRBV27	TRBJ1-2	few	CASSSTGGGRYGYTF	TGTGCCAGCAGTTCGACAGGGGGCGGAAGGTATGGCTACACCTTC
TRBD2	TRBV27	TRBJ2-1	few	CASSSQREGDEQFF	TGTGCCAGCAGCAGCCAGCGGGAGGGTGATGAGCAGTTCTTC
.	TRBV19	TRBJ1-5	.	CASGSGRANQPQHF	TGTGCCAGTGGATCAGGGAGGGCGAATCAGCCCCAGCATTTT
.	TRBV6-1	TRBJ2-3	few	CASTLSGGGTDTQYF	TGTGCCAGCACCCTGTCAGGGGGGGGCACAGATACGCAGTATTTT
TRBD1	TRBV19	TRBJ1-4	few	CASSMGQGIVGEKLFF	TGTGCCAGTAGTATGGGACAGGGGATTGTAGGTGAAAAACTGTTTTTT
TRBD1	TRBV5-6	TRBJ2-2	few	CASSPSTGDTGELFF	TGTGCCAGCAGCCCGAGCACAGGGGACACCGGGGAGCTGTTTTTT
.	TRBV24-1	TRBJ2-5	.	CATSDLSGDPETQYF	TGTGCCACCAGTGATTTATCGGGGGATCCGGAGACCCAGTACTTC
TRBD2	TRBV12-3/TRBV12-4	TRBJ2-1	.	CASSLGLSGSSYNEQFF	TGTGCCAGCAGTTTAGGCCTTAGCGGGAGCTCCTACAATGAGCAGTTCTTC
TRBD1	TRBV27	TRBJ2-7	.	CASSLAQLTGGSYEQYF	TGTGCCAGCAGTCTAGCCCAACTGACAGGGGGCTCCTACGAGCAGTACTTC
.	TRBV7-2	TRBJ2-1	.	CASSPDGISYNEQFF	TGTGCCAGCAGCCCGGACGGCATATCCTACAATGAGCAGTTCTTC
TRBD1	TRBV12-3/TRBV12-4	TRBJ1-2	once	CASSSYGTGSYGYTF	TGTGCCAGCAGTTCATACGGGACAGGGAGCTATGGCTACACCTTC
.	TRBV6-2/TRBV6-3	TRBJ1-5	.	CASSPQGVGQPQHF	TGTGCCAGCAGCCCCCAGGGTGTTGGTCAGCCCCAGCATTTT
.	TRBV5-4	TRBJ2-5	.	CASSLWDYQETQYF	TGTGCCAGCAGCCTGTGGGACTACCAAGAGACCCAGTACTTC
.	TRBV27	TRBJ2-7	.	CASSFGADTIYEQYF	TGTGCCAGCAGTTTTGGGGCAGACACGATTTACGAGCAGTACTTC